These 16 T cell receptor beta chains came from one sample sequenced in a study of shared clonotypes between healthy human individuals (TCRdb year 2020). Libraries were prepared through the immunoSEQ multiplex PCR assay. TCRdb took over this immuneACCESS table, retaining in-frame rearrangements with V and J assigned. Such tables are incomplete; in checked studies, under half of the missing clones stem from an unresolved V gene, and the remainder is unexplained. Recorded for this sample are about 600,000 clones; roughly 79% of them occurred a single time. Around 13% of the sample lies in the top ten. The specimen sequenced was PBMCs. The origin of the receptors is a woman in her forties in good health. Some clones in this sample may be carry-over from other donors' samples.

This clone was recorded a few times. The chain employs TRBV9 and TRBJ1-1, with TRBD1 identical over 9 bases. CDR1 SGDLS and CDR2 YYNGEE come from the germline V gene. This CDR3 spans 16 amino acids. V lost 2 bases and J lost 0; bases outside the gene matches: 5. This CDR3 is CASSVAGQGMNTEAFF. The CDR3, as DNA: TGTGCCAGCAGCGTCGCCGGACAGGGGATGAACACTGAAGCTTTCTTT.

This chain links TRBV4-3 with TRBJ2-7; TRBD2 agrees at 8 bases. The CDR3 runs to 15 residues. Losses at the gene ends were 1 base for V and 6 bases for J; bases not matched to a gene: 8. Germline V gives CDR1 LGHNA, CDR2 YSLEER. In DNA form, the CDR3 reads TGCGCCAGCAGCCAAGTGGGCGGGAGGATAGGCGAGCAGTACTTC. Translation: CASSQVGGRIGEQYF.

This clone occurred a few times. This chain uses TRBV7-9 with TRBJ2-3; D remains unclear. The CDR3 has 15 residues. CDR1 SEHNR and CDR2 FQNEAQ come from the germline V gene (reference sequence). The ends were cut back, 2 bases at V and 0 bases at J, with 9 bases in the middle. The CDR3 here is CASSLYKGSTDTQYF. The CDR3 DNA is TGTGCCAGCAGCTTATATAAGGGCAGCACAGATACGCAGTATTTT. The variable domain in full, completed from reference TRBV7-9 and TRBJ2-3, reads DTGVSQNPRHKITKRGQNVTFRCDPISEHNRLYWYRQTLGQGPEFLTYFQNEAQLEKSRLLSDRFSAERPKGSFSTLEIQRTEQGDSAMYLCASSLYKGSTDTQYFGPGTRLTVL.

Notes on this clone: The sample contains more than one DNA sequence encoding this CDR3. V is TRBV18 and J is TRBJ2-5, with D unclear. The CDR3 is made up of 13 amino acids. Between the trimmed V and J ends, which lost 2 bases and 2 bases, there was a span of 6 bases. Germline-derived CDR1 and CDR2 are KGHSH and LQKENI. This chain's CDR3 is CASSPNAQETQYF. As DNA, the CDR3 is TGTGCCAGCTCACCAAACGCACAAGAGACCCAGTACTTC.

This chain links TRBV11-2 with TRBJ2-1; 9 bases are a match to TRBD2. V dropped 1 base and J dropped 4; count of bases not matched to a gene: 8. Germline V gene sequence: CDR1 SGHAT, CDR2 FQNNGV. There are 17 residues in the CDR3. In nucleotides, the CDR3 is TGTGCCAGCAGCTTAGGAGCGGGAGGCTCCAATTACAATGAGCAGTTCTTC. It is translated as CASSLGAGGSNYNEQFF.

V gene TRBV19 combines with J gene TRBJ2-2; D perhaps matches TRBD2 (5 bases). The CDR3 contains 14 residues. V lost 3 bases to trimming and J lost 8 bases, with 13 bases between them. The germline CDR1 and CDR2 sequences are LNHDA and SQIVND (reference sequence). CDR3 nucleotide sequence: TGTGCCAGTAGTATTCCGGCGGGCTTGGGGGAGCTGTTTTTT. Amino acids: CASSIPAGLGELFF. Looking up the rest from reference TRBV19 and TRBJ2-2 gives the full variable domain: DGGITQSPKYLFRKEGQNVTLSCEQNLNHDAMYWYRQDPGQGLRLIYYSQIVNDFQKGDIAEGYSVSREKKESFPLTVTSAQKNPTAFYLCASSIPAGLGELFFGEGSRLTVL.

The CDR3 protein is CASSPRDRVLNEQYF. CDR3 in DNA: TGTGCCAGCAGCCCGAGAGACAGGGTGCTCAACGAGCAGTACTTC. The chain carries TRBV4-2 and TRBJ2-7, with 7 bases matching TRBD1. Germline trimming cut 4 bases from V and 5 bases from J; bases unmatched to any gene: 11. This CDR3 contains 15 residues. Germline values: CDR1 LGHNA, CDR2 YNFKEQ.

The table lists this clone with a few counts. The chain employs TRBV18 and TRBJ1-5; TRBD1 matches at 9 bases. After removal of 6 bases from V and 1 base from J, the junction contained 4 bases not matched to a gene. Per the germline V gene, CDR1 is KGHSH and CDR2 is LQKENI. There are 15 residues in the CDR3. The CDR3 DNA is TGTGCCAGCTCGCAAGGGACAGGGAGCAATCAGCCCCAGCATTTT. Encoded protein: CASSQGTGSNQPQHF. The complete variable domain, with remaining parts taken from reference TRBV18 and TRBJ1-5, reads NAGVMQNPRHLVRRRGQEARLRCSPMKGHSHVYWYRQLPEEGLKFMVYLQKENIIDESGMPKERFSAEFPKEGPSILRIQQVVRGDSAAYFCASSQGTGSNQPQHFGDGTRLSIL.

This sequence joins TRBV28 and TRBJ1-2, with D possibly TRBD1 on 5 matching bases. Trimming took off 6 bases at V and 5 bases at J, with 10 bases between the two ends. The V gene's germline CDR1 is MDHEN and CDR2 SYDVKM. CDR3 size: 12 residues. CDR3 amino acids: CASSGGYYGYTF. The CDR3, as DNA: TGTGCCAGCAGCGGGGGTTATTATGGCTACACCTTC.

This clone came up once. The gene calls are TRBV15 and TRBJ2-5, with D perhaps matching TRBD1 (5 bases). Germline CDR1 is LNHNV and CDR2 is YYDKDF (reference sequence). V lost 8 bases and J lost 5, with 18 bases in between. The CDR3 is 14 residues long. CDR3 bases: TGTGCCACCCGTCGAGGAACAGGTTCGGAGACCCAGTACTTC. Protein product: CATRRGTGSETQYF.

J is TRBJ2-2 and V is TRBV7-9, with TRBD2 matching over 8 bases. The CDR3 has 19 residues. In germline, CDR1 is SEHNR, CDR2 FQNEAQ (reference sequence). J lost 1 base, V lost 4 bases, and 14 bases had no gene match. CDR3 sequence reads: CASSSSPGWREVNTGELFF. The DNA of the CDR3 is TGTGCCAGCAGCTCCTCCCCCGGATGGCGGGAGGTGAACACCGGGGAGCTGTTTTTT.

The chain uses TRBV18 and TRBJ2-2; 10 positions agree with TRBD2. The CDR3 is 16 residues long. Germline CDR1 is KGHSH and CDR2 is LQKENI. The junction had 2 bases not matched to a gene; V was cut back by 3 bases and J by 1 base. The CDR3 DNA sequence: TGTGCCAGCTCACCCCTAGCGGGAGAGAACACCGGGGAGCTGTTTTTT. It specifies CASSPLAGENTGELFF.

The table lists this clone with a few counts. V and J are TRBV4-2 and TRBJ1-2; D is possibly TRBD1 (5 bases). The germline V gene has CDR1 LGHNA and CDR2 YNFKEQ. Trimming removed 1 base at V and 8 bases at J, with 17 bases between. The CDR3 length is 15 residues. The CDR3 loop reads CASSQGEGGAGGYTF. The DNA for the CDR3 is TGTGCCAGCAGCCAAGGTGAGGGCGGGGCTGGGGGCTACACCTTC.

This chain connects TRBV27 to TRBJ1-1; tentatively, D is TRBD1 (5 bases). V was shortened by 0 bases and J by 6 bases, with 17 bases between the two germline ends. In germline, CDR1 is MNHEY, CDR2 SMNVEV (reference sequence). The CDR3 runs to 16 residues. CDR3 residues: CASSLSRGRRVAEAFF. The CDR3 DNA reads TGTGCCAGCAGTTTATCAAGGGGCCGGAGGGTGGCTGAAGCTTTCTTT.

This clone has a handful of counts. The chain recombines TRBV30 with TRBJ1-2, with a weak D call TRBD1 (6 bases). The CDR3 covers 16 residues. V lost 1 base, J lost 4 bases, and 19 bases lay in between. CDR1 GTSNPN and CDR2 SVGIG come from the germline V gene (reference sequence). The CDR3 coding sequence is TGTGCCTGGAGTGCTAAGGGGGAGGCGGGGCTCTATGGCTACACCTTC. It is translated as CAWSAKGEAGLYGYTF. The full variable domain, completed using reference TRBV30 and TRBJ1-2, is SQTIHQWPATLVQPVGSPLSLECTVEGTSNPNLYWYRQAAGRGLQLLFYSVGIGQISSEVPQNLSASRPQDRQFILSSKKLLLSDSGFYLCAWSAKGEAGLYGYTFGSGTRLTVV.

The chain carries TRBV6-5 and TRBJ1-2; no clear D gene. CDR3 length: 15 residues. Germline V CDR1 and CDR2: MNHEY, SVGAGI. V was shortened by 6 bases and J by 0 bases, with 14 bases between the two germline ends. The CDR3 protein is CASRSLATANYGYTF. The CDR3 DNA is TGTGCCAGCAGATCACTCGCCACAGCTAACTATGGCTACACCTTC.